The 17 T cell receptor beta chains in this list originate from one sample, sequenced in a study of pediatric ulcerative colitis. Measured with immunoSEQ multiplex PCR; TCRdb has only the in-frame clones, and not every one. Here the sample spans 30,000 or so clones, almost 85% being singletons. The sequenced sample was blood. These TCRs come from a boy between 10 and 17 years old with severe ulcerative colitis.

The gene calls are TRBV7-9 and TRBJ2-3; 11 bases map to TRBD2. Unmatched junction bases numbered 6, after V lost 5 bases and J lost 2 bases. CDR3 size: 16 residues. CDR1 is SEHNR, CDR2 FQNEAQ, per germline (reference sequence). The CDR3 is CASSEGSGGVTDTQYF. The CDR3 DNA follows: TGTGCCAGCAGCGAAGGTAGCGGGGGGGTCACAGATACGCAGTATTTT.

The chain carries TRBV4-2 and TRBJ2-7, with 7 bases fitting TRBD2. After removal of 1 base from V and 3 bases from J, the junction contained 6 bases not matched to a gene. In germline, CDR1 is LGHNA, CDR2 YNFKEQ. The CDR3 spans 15 residues. CDR3 in amino acids: CASSQVGSGGYEQYF. CDR3 nucleotides: TGTGCCAGCAGCCAAGTAGGATCGGGGGGCTACGAGCAGTACTTC.

The genes are TRBV9 and TRBJ2-1, with D perhaps TRBD2 (7 bases). Germline loops: CDR1 SGDLS, CDR2 YYNGEE. The CDR3 extends over 14 amino acids. V lost 4 bases to trimming and J lost 9 bases, with 17 bases between them. CDR3 nucleotides: TGTGCCAGCAGCTTAGGGGGGGCCGAGGGTGAGCAGTTCTTC. The encoded protein is CASSLGGAEGEQFF.

The gene calls are TRBV4-3 and TRBJ2-7, with D unresolved. CDR1 is LGHNA, CDR2 YSLEER, per germline. V was shortened by 2 bases and J by 0 bases, with 14 bases between the two germline ends. There are 16 residues in the CDR3. The CDR3 coding sequence is TGCGCCAGCAGCCAATCGGACGGATTAAGCTCCTACGAGCAGTACTTC. Amino acid sequence: CASSQSDGLSSYEQYF.

The chain combines TRBV19 with TRBJ1-5; a possible D gene is TRBD1 (6 bases). Trimming removed 9 bases at V and 3 bases at J, with 9 bases between. Germline assignment: CDR1 LNHDA and CDR2 SQIVND (reference sequence). The CDR3 sequence is 12 residues long. The chain's CDR3 is CARGQINQPQHF. CDR3 bases: TGTGCCAGAGGACAGATCAATCAGCCCCAGCATTTT.

This sequence joins TRBV7-9 and TRBJ1-2; D is uncertain. The CDR3 extends over 14 amino acids. V lost 5 bases and J 3 bases, leaving 13 bases between the germline ends. Germline values: CDR1 SEHNR, CDR2 FQNEAQ (reference sequence). The CDR3 DNA is TGTGCCAGCAGCCGAGACCGGGTCGACTATGGCTACACCTTC. Translated, it gives CASSRDRVDYGYTF.

The CDR3 is CASSLSGTSATDTQYF. In DNA, the CDR3 is TGTGCCAGCAGCTTATCAGGGACTAGCGCCACAGATACGCAGTATTTT. The chain links TRBV7-2 to TRBJ2-3; 10 nucleotides line up with TRBD2. Germline V CDR1 and CDR2: SGHTA, FQGNSA. After removal of 2 bases from V and 2 bases from J, the junction contained 4 bases not matched to a gene. The CDR3 extends over 16 amino acids. Drawing the rest from reference TRBV7-2 and TRBJ2-3, the complete variable domain is GAGVSQSPSNKVTEKGKDVELRCDPISGHTALYWYRQSLGQGLEFLIYFQGNSAPDKSGLPSDRFSAERTGGSVSTLTIQRTQQEDSAVYLCASSLSGTSATDTQYFGPGTRLTVL.

The gene calls are TRBV7-9 and TRBJ1-1; no clear D gene. CDR3 size: 11 residues. The germline gives CDR1 SEHNR, CDR2 FQNEAQ (reference sequence). The V gene lost 5 bases and the J gene lost 5 bases, with 6 bases spanning the gap. The CDR3 sequence: CASSRETEAFF. CDR3 DNA: TGTGCCAGCAGCCGGGAGACTGAAGCTTTCTTT.

The chain uses TRBV19 and TRBJ1-2, with D possibly being TRBD1 (5 bases). The CDR3 consists of 16 residues. V dropped 6 bases and J dropped 2 bases, with 19 bases sitting between them. The germline V gene has CDR1 LNHDA and CDR2 SQIVND (reference sequence). The CDR3 region has the DNA TGTGCCAGTAGCACATCGGTTACAGGAGTGAACTATGGCTACACCTTC. Translating it yields CASSTSVTGVNYGYTF.

The chain uses TRBV5-4 and TRBJ2-3; D gene uncertain. The CDR3 runs 12 residues. Trimming took off 4 bases at V and 6 bases at J, with 9 bases between the two ends. Germline loops: CDR1 SGHNT, CDR2 YYREEE (reference sequence). Here the CDR3 DNA reads TGTGCCAGCAGCGCTGCGTCCGATACGCAGTATTTT. Protein: CASSAASDTQYF.

V and J are TRBV4-1 and TRBJ2-7; 10 bases line up with TRBD1. The V segment lost 0 bases and the J segment 2 bases; nucleotides outside the gene matches: 19. The CDR3 has 21 amino acids. Germline-derived CDR1 and CDR2 are MGHRA and YSYEKL. The DNA of the CDR3 is TGCGCCAGCAGCCAAGAGCGGGGAAAAAAGGGGGGACAGGGGCCGACCTACGAGCAGTACTTC. It translates to CASSQERGKKGGQGPTYEQYF.

The chain uses TRBV7-9 and TRBJ2-7, with D maybe TRBD1 (5 bases). This CDR3 is built from 18 residues. Germline V lookup: CDR1 SEHNR, CDR2 FQNEAQ (reference sequence). Trimming cost V 5 bases and J 1 base, with 24 bases left between them. The CDR3 loop is CASSPTFGGRDSSYEQYF. The CDR3 nucleotides read TGTGCCAGCAGCCCTACATTCGGTGGCAGGGATAGTTCCTACGAGCAGTACTTC.

This chain uses TRBV2 with TRBJ1-2; D perhaps matches TRBD1 (5 bases). The CDR3 spans 13 residues. V gave up 4 bases and J gave up 6 bases, with 12 bases separating them. Germline CDR1 and CDR2: SNHLY and FYNNEI. In DNA form, the CDR3 reads TGTGCCAGCAGTGGGGGCTTAACTGATGGCTACACCTTC. Its translation is CASSGGLTDGYTF.

This clone was picked up one time. The rearrangement links TRBV19 to TRBJ2-6, with no clear D. V dropped 7 bases and J dropped 0 bases, with 7 bases sitting between them. This CDR3 has 14 residues. CDR1 LNHDA and CDR2 SQIVND come from the germline V gene (reference sequence). The CDR3 loop reads CASNHPSGANVLTF. The CDR3 DNA reads TGTGCCAGTAATCATCCCTCTGGGGCCAACGTCCTGACTTTC.

CDR3 loop: CASSTGTSGGGEQFF. In DNA, the CDR3 is TGCGCCAGCAGCACCGGGACTAGCGGGGGAGGTGAGCAGTTCTTC. The rearrangement joins TRBV10-1 to TRBJ2-1; 14 nucleotides line up with TRBD2. V was pared by 6 bases and J by 9 bases, with 7 bases of the junction left unmatched. The germline V gene has CDR1 WNHNN and CDR2 SYGVQD (reference sequence). This CDR3 contains 15 residues.

The rearrangement joins TRBV7-2 to TRBJ1-2; possibly TRBD1 for D (5 bases). This CDR3 is built from 16 residues. The ends were cut back, 0 bases at V and 6 bases at J, with 17 bases in the middle. CDR1 and CDR2 from the germline V gene are SGHTA and FQGNSA. CDR3 protein: CASSLALERGRDGYTF. The CDR3 DNA reads TGTGCCAGCAGCTTAGCGCTGGAGAGGGGACGAGATGGCTACACCTTC.

Only a few counts were recorded for this clone. The chain recombines TRBV2 with TRBJ1-2; no reliable D call. This CDR3 is built from 12 residues. The germline gives CDR1 SNHLY, CDR2 FYNNEI. The V end lost 1 base, the J end lost 8 bases, and 8 bases lay between the germline ends. CDR3 sequence reads: CASSEGVGGYTF. CDR3 nucleotides: TGTGCCAGCAGTGAAGGGGTGGGCGGCTACACCTTC.